The 24 T cell receptor beta chains reported below all come from one sample, sequenced in a study of blood T cell repertoires in COVID-19. The method was immunoSEQ multiplex PCR; TCRdb's version includes in-frame clones alone and lacks a portion of them. In the table there are about 270,000 clones, just over 90% of which are singletons. Specimen: PBMCs or T cells enriched from blood (not recorded which). These receptors were taken from a woman aged 40 to 55 with acute COVID-19.

The chain couples TRBV30 to TRBJ1-1; 8 bases align to TRBD1. The CDR3 length is 15 residues. Germline V gene sequence: CDR1 GTSNPN, CDR2 SVGIG (reference sequence). V lost 3 bases and J lost 3; bases outside the gene matches: 9. As DNA, the CDR3 is TGTGCCTGGAGCAAGGACAGGGCCACCCACACTGAAGCTTTCTTT. It encodes CAWSKDRATHTEAFF. The variable domain in full, completed from reference TRBV30 and TRBJ1-1, reads SQTIHQWPATLVQPVGSPLSLECTVEGTSNPNLYWYRQAAGRGLQLLFYSVGIGQISSEVPQNLSASRPQDRQFILSSKKLLLSDSGFYLCAWSKDRATHTEAFFGQGTRLTVV.

This chain joins TRBV18 and TRBJ2-1, with TRBD1 identical over 7 bases. The CDR3 is 15 residues long. V dropped 2 bases and J dropped 3; count of bases not matched to a gene: 4. CDR1 KGHSH and CDR2 LQKENI come from the germline V gene. CDR3 sequence: CASSPSWDSYNEQFF. In DNA, the CDR3 is TGTGCCAGCTCACCATCCTGGGACAGCTACAATGAGCAGTTCTTC.

The chain's CDR3 is CASSNSYHSNQPQHF. In DNA, the CDR3 is TGTGCCAGCAGCAACAGTTATCATAGCAATCAGCCCCAGCATTTT. The gene calls are TRBV6-5 and TRBJ1-5; D gene uncertain. This CDR3 spans 15 amino acids. Germline V gives CDR1 MNHEY, CDR2 SVGAGI. The V end was cut by 6 bases, the J end by 0 bases, with 12 bases between.

This chain connects TRBV28 to TRBJ1-2, with TRBD1 as a possible D gene (5 bases). CDR1 and CDR2 from the germline V gene are MDHEN and SYDVKM. This CDR3 comprises 14 residues. V shed 10 bases and J shed 8 bases, with 23 bases lying between them. The CDR3 nucleotides read TGTGCCACCTGGGGACGTTCAAAGGGAGGAGGCTACACCTTC. It specifies CATWGRSKGGGYTF.

The CDR3 loop is CASRPRAGGTYEQYF. CDR3 nucleotides: TGTGCCAGCAGACCCCGAGCGGGAGGGACCTACGAGCAGTACTTC. The chain is built from TRBV7-2 and TRBJ2-7; 10 nucleotides align to TRBD2. V lost 6 bases and J lost 2; bases outside the gene matches: 7. Germline CDR1 and CDR2: SGHTA and FQGNSA. The CDR3 extends over 15 amino acids.

The V call is TRBV4-1, the J call TRBJ1-2; 8 bases align to TRBD1. Germline V gives CDR1 MGHRA, CDR2 YSYEKL. CDR3 length: 17 amino acids. V was pared by 0 bases and J by 4 bases, with 10 bases of the junction left unmatched. CDR3 in amino acids: CASSQEWAPTGVYGYTF. The CDR3 coding sequence is TGCGCCAGCAGCCAAGAGTGGGCCCCGACAGGGGTCTATGGCTACACCTTC.

V and J are TRBV2 and TRBJ1-4; 7 bases line up with TRBD1. With 3 bases clipped from V and 3 bases from J, the junction kept 4 bases outside the gene matches. Germline loops: CDR1 SNHLY, CDR2 FYNNEI. The CDR3 spans 15 residues. In DNA, the CDR3 is TGTGCCAGCAGTGAGTCGACAGGGCCTAATGAAAAACTGTTTTTT. Protein product: CASSESTGPNEKLFF. Based on the CDR3 plus reference TRBV2 and TRBJ1-4, the full variable domain is EPEVTQTPSHQVTQMGQEVILRCVPISNHLYFYWYRQILGQKVEFLVSFYNNEISEKSEIFDDQFSVERPDGSNFTLKIRSTKLEDSAMYFCASSESTGPNEKLFFGSGTQLSVL.

This clone was found many times. The V gene is TRBV20-1, the J gene TRBJ2-5, with D possibly matching TRBD2 (5 bases). Trimming shortened V by 3 bases and J by 5 bases, and 13 bases separated the two germline ends. Germline V gives CDR1 DFQATT, CDR2 SNEGSKA (reference sequence). The CDR3 runs 13 residues. The chain's CDR3 is CSASPLSGETQYF. The CDR3 DNA follows: TGCAGTGCTAGTCCCCTGTCGGGGGAGACCCAGTACTTC.

The chain joins TRBV11-2 to TRBJ2-6, with D unclear. Germline V CDR1 and CDR2: SGHAT, FQNNGV. Trimming shortened V by 5 bases and J by 2 bases, and 7 bases separated the two germline ends. This CDR3 has 14 residues. DNA for the CDR3: TGTGCCAGCAGCCGGTCCCCTGGGGCCAACGTCCTGACTTTC. Its translation: CASSRSPGANVLTF.

This chain links TRBV19 with TRBJ1-1, with TRBD1 matching 11 bases. Germline values: CDR1 LNHDA, CDR2 SQIVND (reference sequence). J gave up 4 bases and V 10 bases, and 5 bases lay outside the gene matches. CDR3 length: 13 amino acids. DNA of the CDR3: TGTGCCATCGCGGGACAGGGGGGCACTGAAGCTTTCTTT. Encoded protein: CAIAGQGGTEAFF.

The V gene is TRBV28, the J gene TRBJ1-4; perhaps TRBD1 as D (6 bases). The germline gives CDR1 MDHEN, CDR2 SYDVKM. Trimming took off 5 bases at V and 7 bases at J, with 17 bases between the two ends. The CDR3 runs 15 residues. The CDR3 nucleotides are TGTGCCAGCAGTCAATCACAGGGTGTCAGTGAAAAACTGTTTTTT. It codes for CASSQSQGVSEKLFF.

Written as DNA, the CDR3 is TGTGCCAGCAGCCACCGACAGCGCTCTGGAAACACCATATATTTT. It yields the protein CASSHRQRSGNTIYF. V and J are TRBV28 and TRBJ1-3; tentative D call: TRBD1 (5 bases). V was pared by 6 bases and J by 0 bases, with 12 bases between. This CDR3 has 15 residues. Germline-derived CDR1 and CDR2 are MDHEN and SYDVKM.

This clone was counted between two and nine times. This chain links TRBV7-2 with TRBJ1-5; a weak D match, TRBD1 (5 bases). The V and J ends lost 5 bases and 4 bases respectively, with 9 bases between them. The CDR3 is 13 residues long. Per germline, CDR1 SGHTA and CDR2 FQGNSA. The CDR3 here is CASSGDSNQPQHF. The CDR3 bases are TGTGCCAGCAGCGGCGACAGTAATCAGCCCCAGCATTTT.

The gene calls are TRBV2 and TRBJ1-1; D perhaps matches TRBD1 (5 bases). The V end lost 9 bases, the J end lost 5 bases, and 19 bases lay between the germline ends. There are 14 residues in the CDR3. Germline V gene sequence: CDR1 SNHLY, CDR2 FYNNEI. The CDR3: CAREGPSGGTEAFF. The CDR3, as DNA: TGTGCCAGGGAAGGGCCCTCCGGGGGGACTGAAGCTTTCTTT.

V is TRBV6-2 or TRBV6-3 and J is TRBJ1-1, with D perhaps matching TRBD1 (5 bases). Trimming left V 4 bases short and J 2 bases short, with 11 bases between. Germline values: CDR1 MNHEY, CDR2 SVGEGT. The CDR3 contains 14 residues. CDR3 nucleotide sequence: TGTGCCAGCAGTTTCCCGGGGGGTAACACTGAAGCTTTCTTT. Translating it yields CASSFPGGNTEAFF.

The V gene is TRBV24-1, the J gene TRBJ2-5; 7 bases are shared with TRBD1. Unmatched junction bases numbered 4, after V lost 2 bases and J lost 2 bases. Germline values: CDR1 KGHDR, CDR2 SFDVKD. The CDR3 is made up of 15 amino acids. The CDR3 loop reads CATSDSGGGQETQYF. CDR3 bases: TGTGCCACCAGTGATTCAGGGGGTGGGCAAGAGACCCAGTACTTC.

This clone has just one count. The chain has TRBV6-5 and TRBJ2-7, with no clear D. The V gene's germline CDR1 is MNHEY and CDR2 SVGAGI. V dropped 5 bases and J dropped 6 bases, with 11 bases sitting between them. This CDR3 comprises 12 residues. CDR3 amino acids: CASSTSSSEQYF. CDR3 sequence (DNA): TGTGCCAGCAGTACATCCTCCAGCGAGCAGTACTTC.

J is TRBJ1-1 and V is TRBV25-1, with 7 positions matching TRBD1. Germline V lookup: CDR1 MGHDK, CDR2 SYGVNS. The CDR3 extends over 12 amino acids. V dropped 4 bases and J dropped 11; count of bases not matched to a gene: 7. CDR3 in DNA: TGTGCCAGCAGTGCGGACAGGCGTGGGGCTTTCTTT. As protein: CASSADRRGAFF.

V is TRBV27 and J is TRBJ2-3; D is undetermined. Looked up from germline, CDR1 is MNHEY and CDR2 is SMNVEV (reference sequence). This CDR3 contains 14 residues. Trimming shortened V by 2 bases and J by 2 bases, and 8 bases separated the two germline ends. In DNA form, the CDR3 reads TGTGCCAGCAGTTTACAGGTTTTCACAGATACGCAGTATTTT. Amino acid sequence: CASSLQVFTDTQYF.

The chain carries TRBV5-1 and TRBJ2-1, with a weak D call TRBD1 (5 bases). V gave up 8 bases and J gave up 7 bases, with 16 bases separating them. From germline, CDR1 is SGHRS and CDR2 YFSETQ. The CDR3 runs 13 residues. The DNA of the CDR3 is TGCGCCAGTCAGCTCCAGGGTCGGAATGAGCAGTTCTTC. This codes for CASQLQGRNEQFF.

The chain is built from TRBV9 and TRBJ1-1; D uncertain. V dropped 0 bases and J dropped 6 bases, with 15 bases sitting between them. Germline CDR1 reads SGDLS; CDR2 reads YYNGEE. This CDR3 is built from 15 residues. CDR3 protein: CASSVGGRQEAEAFF. The CDR3 nucleotides read TGTGCCAGCAGCGTAGGAGGGAGGCAGGAGGCTGAAGCTTTCTTT.

The chain combines TRBV5-5 with TRBJ2-2, with 9 bases fitting TRBD2. The CDR3 spans 18 residues. Germline loops: CDR1 SGHKS, CDR2 YYEKEE (reference sequence). V gave up 0 bases and J gave up 1 base; unmatched junction bases: 7. CDR3 in amino acids: CASSLGWISGGNTGELFF. The CDR3 nucleotides read TGTGCCAGCAGCTTGGGCTGGATTAGCGGGGGGAACACCGGGGAGCTGTTTTTT.

This clone was detected only once. The rearrangement links TRBV6-2 or TRBV6-3 to TRBJ1-1; 7 bases line up with TRBD1. Germline CDR1 is MNHEY and CDR2 is SVGEGT. The CDR3 is made up of 15 amino acids. The junction had 6 bases not matched to a gene; V was cut back by 5 bases and J by 0 bases. The CDR3 DNA sequence: TGTGCCAGCAGTGGCCTGGGACAGATGAACACTGAAGCTTTCTTT. Translation gives CASSGLGQMNTEAFF.

J is TRBJ2-1 and V is TRBV30; tentatively, D is TRBD2 (5 bases). Trimming cost V 5 bases and J 0 bases, with 5 bases left between them. The CDR3 totals 12 residues. From germline, CDR1 is GTSNPN and CDR2 SVGIG (reference sequence). CDR3 DNA: TGTGCCTGGGGGAGCTCCTACAATGAGCAGTTCTTC. Its protein product is CAWGSSYNEQFF.